Presented here are 22 T cell receptor beta chains from one specimen sequenced in a study of T-cell memory formation after mild COVID-19. Using its own MiXCR run on the 5' RACE reads, TCRdb lists one record per CDR3 protein. The sample comprises about 290,000 distinct CDR3 sequences, 15% to 20% of which are singletons, and approximately 23% rests with the top ten. The sample taken for sequencing was PBMCs or a T cell subset sorted from them (not recorded which). Receptor source: a man younger than 30 who had mild COVID-19 (a few samples of this study predate the infection). Cell type and time point are not known.

The CDR3 nucleotides read TGTGCCACCCTCCCTGGAGGGTTCGATACGCAGTATTTT. This sequence encodes CATLPGGFDTQYF. The chain recombines TRBV6-2 or TRBV6-3 with TRBJ2-3; a weak D match, TRBD2 (6 bases). Germline V gives CDR1 MNHEY, CDR2 SVGEGT. The germline V and J ends were trimmed by 10 bases and 6 bases, with 17 bases remaining between them. The CDR3 loop spans 13 amino acids.

In this sample, this clonotype turned up many times. The J gene is TRBJ2-7, the V gene TRBV5-1, with D perhaps TRBD2 (5 bases). Germline CDR1 SGHRS, CDR2 YFSETQ. The CDR3 runs 13 residues. Between the trimmed V and J ends, which lost 2 bases and 7 bases, there was a span of 13 bases. CDR3 bases: TGCGCCAGCAGCTTTTTGACTATACGAGAGCAGTACGTC. Its translation: CASSFLTIREQYV.

The J gene is TRBJ2-1, the V gene TRBV4-1; 7 bases are a match to TRBD2. V lost 4 bases, J lost 4 bases, and 7 bases stayed unmatched. This CDR3 spans 15 amino acids. Germline V gives CDR1 MGHRA, CDR2 YSYEKL. The CDR3 sequence: CASSPGRGRYNEQFF. CDR3 coding DNA: TGCGCCAGCAGCCCTGGGAGGGGCCGATACAATGAGCAGTTCTTC.

A few counts support this clonotype. The chain carries TRBV7-2 and TRBJ2-2; D is perhaps TRBD2 (5 bases). CDR3 size: 15 residues. Trimming left V 6 bases short and J 0 bases short, with 11 bases between. Germline CDR1 SGHTA, CDR2 FQGNSA. CDR3 sequence reads: CASSPRATNTGELFF. Written as DNA, the CDR3 is TGTGCCAGCAGTCCGCGGGCGACGAACACCGGGGAGCTGTTTTTT.

The chain joins TRBV7-9 to TRBJ2-7, with 7 nucleotides matching TRBD1. Trimming took 5 bases from V and 6 from J; bases not matched to a gene: 13. The V gene's germline CDR1 is SEHNR and CDR2 FQNEAQ (reference sequence). CDR3 length: 15 residues. CDR3 residues: CASSPGTAAAPEQYV. CDR3 DNA sequence: TGTGCCAGCAGCCCGGGGACAGCCGCGGCCCCCGAGCAGTACGTC.

V usage is TRBV7-2 and J usage is TRBJ1-2; D not certain. Germline lookup yields CDR1 SGHTA and CDR2 FQGNSA. V was cut by 1 base and J by 8 bases, with 11 bases left in between. The CDR3 consists of 13 residues. CDR3 protein: CASSLVLVTGYTF. CDR3 nucleotide sequence: TGTGCCAGCAGCTTAGTCCTCGTTACGGGCTACACCTTC.

This rearrangement joins TRBV19 to TRBJ2-5; 7 positions match TRBD1. CDR1 and CDR2 (germline): LNHDA, SQIVND (reference sequence). The CDR3 length is 15 residues. V dropped 5 bases and J dropped 5; count of bases not matched to a gene: 11. This CDR3 reads CASSFHRGAGETQYF. In nucleotides, the CDR3 is TGTGCCAGTAGTTTCCACAGGGGCGCCGGGGAGACCCAGTACTTC.

The chain couples TRBV5-8 to TRBJ1-5; D gene ambiguous. Germline V gives CDR1 SGHTS, CDR2 YDEGEE. V gave up 4 bases and J gave up 0 bases, with 14 bases separating them. The CDR3 covers 16 residues. CDR3 in amino acids: CASSLAGRISNQPQHF. CDR3 sequence (DNA): TGTGCCAGCAGCCTCGCAGGCAGGATTAGCAATCAGCCCCAGCATTTT.

The CDR3 loop is CASSLSTALHF. The DNA of the CDR3 is TGTGCCAGCAGCTTATCGACAGCGCTCCACTTT. The chain couples TRBV7-2 to TRBJ1-6, with a weak D call TRBD1 (5 bases). V was shortened by 2 bases and J by 16 bases, with 9 bases between the two germline ends. Per the germline V gene, CDR1 is SGHTA and CDR2 is FQGNSA. The CDR3 extends over 11 amino acids.

In its sample, this clonotype was seen a few times. V gene TRBV6-2 or TRBV6-3 combines with J gene TRBJ1-2; D might be TRBD1 (6 bases). CDR1 and CDR2 from the germline V gene are MNHEY and SVGEGT. The CDR3 length is 16 residues. The V end lost 5 bases, the J end lost 4 bases, and 20 bases lay between the germline ends. The CDR3 nucleotides read TGTGCCAGCAGTCGAACTTCGACAGGCGCTTTCTATGGCTACACCTTC. This sequence encodes CASSRTSTGAFYGYTF.

This clonotype has only a few counts. This chain connects TRBV9 to TRBJ2-1; the D gene is possibly TRBD2 (6 bases). The CDR3 runs 14 residues. The V end was cut by 5 bases, the J end by 2 bases, with 11 bases between. The germline CDR1 and CDR2 sequences are SGDLS and YYNGEE. The CDR3 region has the DNA TGTGCCAGCAGTGGAGGGGTCCCCTACAATGAGCAGTTCTTC. It translates to CASSGGVPYNEQFF.

V usage is TRBV29-1 and J usage is TRBJ1-2, with D maybe TRBD1 (5 bases). CDR3 length: 13 amino acids. V gave up 8 bases and J gave up 0 bases, with 13 bases separating them. Germline assignment: CDR1 SQVTM and CDR2 ANQGSEA. The CDR3 region is CSTNGGANYGYTF. In DNA, the CDR3 is TGCAGCACCAATGGGGGAGCTAACTATGGCTACACCTTC.

This clonotype was observed many times. This chain links TRBV6-2 or TRBV6-3 with TRBJ2-3; no clear D gene. The CDR3 totals 14 residues. The V and J ends lost 0 bases and 9 bases respectively, with 13 bases between them. Germline CDR1 is MNHEY and CDR2 is SVGEGT. The CDR3 coding sequence is TGTGCCAGCAGTTACTCGGGTAGCCCTCCAACGCAGTATTTT. Its translation: CASSYSGSPPTQYF.

The gene calls are TRBV11-2 and TRBJ2-1; maybe TRBD2 (6 bases). This CDR3 is built from 16 residues. Germline lookup yields CDR1 SGHAT and CDR2 FQNNGV. The V end lost 3 bases, the J end lost 7 bases, and 19 bases lay between the germline ends. In DNA form, the CDR3 reads TGTGCCAGCAGCTTCGGGCGGGGACCCGAAGTTAATGAGCAGTTCTTC. It yields the protein CASSFGRGPEVNEQFF.

V and J are TRBV6-6 and TRBJ1-5; no reliable D call. CDR1 is MNHNY, CDR2 SVGAGI, per germline (reference sequence). The CDR3 spans 12 residues. The V end lost 4 bases, the J end lost 7 bases, and 8 bases lay between the germline ends. CDR3 region: CASSLFRQPQHF. CDR3 DNA: TGTGCCAGCAGTTTATTCAGGCAGCCCCAGCATTTT.

This clonotype was counted only a few times. The chain links TRBV20-1 to TRBJ2-7, with TRBD2 as a possible D gene (6 bases). The CDR3 extends over 12 amino acids. Trimming cost V 6 bases and J 3 bases, with 12 bases left between them. CDR1 and CDR2 from the germline V gene are DFQATT and SNEGSKA (reference sequence). CDR3 nucleotide sequence: TGCAGTGCCCGCGGGGATTTCTACGAGCAGTACGTC. This translates into CSARGDFYEQYV.

This clonotype was recorded many times. The chain employs TRBV5-1 and TRBJ1-2; D is unclear. V dropped 4 bases and J dropped 8 bases, with 15 bases sitting between them. Germline CDR1 is SGHRS and CDR2 is YFSETQ. This CDR3 contains 13 residues. Written as DNA, the CDR3 is TGCGCCAGCAGCCCACGAGAGTGGTGGGGCTACACCTTC. Protein sequence: CASSPREWWGYTF.

V gene TRBV30 combines with J gene TRBJ2-1; maybe TRBD1 (7 bases). Germline CDR1 and CDR2: GTSNPN and SVGIG (reference sequence). The CDR3 sequence is 13 residues long. V was shortened by 6 bases and J by 2 bases, with 11 bases between the two germline ends. The CDR3: CACQGGPYNEQFF. CDR3 DNA sequence: TGTGCCTGCCAGGGGGGCCCCTACAATGAGCAGTTCTTC.

The chain carries TRBV18 and TRBJ1-1; D ambiguous. Trimming took off 3 bases at V and 5 bases at J, with 13 bases between the two ends. The germline CDR1 and CDR2 sequences are KGHSH and LQKENI. The CDR3 runs to 14 residues. CDR3 in DNA: TGTGCCAGCTCACCCGAGGTAGGAGGAACTGAAGCTTTCTTT. It codes for CASSPEVGGTEAFF.

The chain has TRBV4-3 and TRBJ2-1; 8 bases align to TRBD2. Germline assignment: CDR1 LGHNA and CDR2 YSLEER. J lost 13 bases, V lost 0 bases, and 11 bases had no gene match. This CDR3 has 15 residues. The CDR3: CASSQDNSGNPGQFF. The CDR3 region has the DNA TGCGCCAGCAGCCAAGATAATAGCGGGAACCCGGGACAGTTCTTC.

V is TRBV7-6 and J is TRBJ2-2, with D possibly being TRBD2 (7 bases). Germline CDR1 reads SGHVS; CDR2 reads FNYEAQ. V lost 5 bases and J lost 5, with 15 bases in between. The CDR3 runs 15 residues. The DNA of the CDR3 is TGTGCCAGCAGCCCTCTCGGGGGGCGGACCGGGGAGCTGTTTTTT. This codes for CASSPLGGRTGELFF.

This clonotype was seen only a few times. This chain uses TRBV4-3 with TRBJ2-1, with 15 bases matching TRBD2. The CDR3 sequence is 15 residues long. In germline, CDR1 is LGHNA, CDR2 YSLEER. The junction had 3 bases not matched to a gene; V was cut back by 4 bases and J by 8 bases. Here the CDR3 DNA reads TGCGCCAGCAGCCGCGGGACTAGCGGGGGGTATGAGCAGTTCTTC. Translating it yields CASSRGTSGGYEQFF.